Listed here are 14 T cell receptor beta chains from one sample, sequenced in a study of response to subunit inactivated influenza vaccine. MiXCR, run by TCRdb on the RT-PCR reads, gives a single entry per CDR3 protein. The data hold about 540,000 distinct CDR3 sequences, with roughly 25% observed a single time. These sequences were also reported in another study, on T cells expressing NK-cell markers. That report notes: UMI-tagged 5'RACE template switching yielded the TCR beta cDNA.

This sample comprised CD4+ T cells sorted from PBMCs, obtained less than 13 days after vaccination. Source of these receptors: a man aged 45-60 years who received an inactivated influenza vaccine.

The chain combines TRBV7-8 with TRBJ2-2; D is perhaps TRBD1 or TRBD2 (5 bases each). Germline V gene data show CDR1 as SGHVS and CDR2 as FQNEAQ. V gave up 5 bases and J gave up 4 bases, with 20 bases separating them. This CDR3 contains 17 residues. This CDR3 is CASSQSPGPYVTGELFF. In nucleotides, the CDR3 is TGTGCCAGCAGCCAGAGTCCGGGACCTTATGTCACCGGGGAGCTGTTTTTT.

The V gene is TRBV28, the J gene TRBJ2-1, with a possible D match to TRBD1 (6 bases). The CDR3 covers 14 residues. V was pared by 6 bases and J by 1 base, with 10 bases between. Germline V CDR1 and CDR2: MDHEN, SYDVKM. CDR3 sequence (DNA): TGTGCCAGCAGAAGGACAGCGTCCTACAATGAGCAGTTCTTC. It yields the protein CASRRTASYNEQFF.

J is TRBJ2-3 and V is TRBV20-1; the match to TRBD2 covers 12 bases. Germline-derived CDR1 and CDR2 are DFQATT and SNEGSKA (reference sequence). Losses at the gene ends were 6 bases for V and 4 bases for J; bases not matched to a gene: 11. The CDR3 runs 16 residues. Here the CDR3 DNA reads TGCAGTGCCACCCCCCGACTAGCGGGGGATCCAGATACGCAGTATTTT. It yields the protein CSATPRLAGDPDTQYF.

This clonotype was seen a few times. This rearrangement joins TRBV15 to TRBJ1-1; perhaps TRBD1 as D (5 bases). The CDR3 spans 13 residues. V was clipped by 0 bases and J by 6 bases, with 8 bases between them. Germline-derived CDR1 and CDR2 are LNHNV and YYDKDF (reference sequence). CDR3 residues: CATSRERQPEAFF. As DNA, the CDR3 is TGTGCCACCAGCAGAGAGCGACAGCCTGAAGCTTTCTTT.

The V call is TRBV29-1, the J call TRBJ1-2, with D maybe TRBD1 (5 bases). Trimming stripped 5 bases from V and 2 bases from J, with 15 bases between. The germline V gene has CDR1 SQVTM and CDR2 ANQGSEA. This CDR3 comprises 14 residues. The CDR3 here is CSVTAGPGNYGYTF. In DNA form, the CDR3 reads TGCAGCGTTACGGCGGGCCCAGGGAACTATGGCTACACCTTC.

This clonotype was seen only a few times. The rearrangement uses TRBV18 and TRBJ2-3; 11 nucleotides agree with TRBD2. Per germline, CDR1 KGHSH and CDR2 LQKENI. Trimming cost V 3 bases and J 0 bases; bases outside gene matches: 8. The CDR3 contains 18 residues. CDR3 nucleotide sequence: TGTGCCAGCTCACCCACTAGCGGGAGCCTGTTTAGCACAGATACGCAGTATTTT. Amino acids: CASSPTSGSLFSTDTQYF.

This clonotype was seen repeatedly, ten times or more. The chain recombines TRBV5-1 with TRBJ1-1, with 12 bases identical to TRBD1. The ends lost 1 base at V and 6 bases at J; junction bases unmatched: 10. The germline V gene encodes CDR1 SGHRS and CDR2 YFSETQ. This CDR3 comprises 17 residues. This CDR3 is CASSLRVGGTGGSEAFF. The DNA for the CDR3 is TGCGCCAGCAGCTTGAGGGTTGGCGGGACAGGGGGCTCTGAAGCTTTCTTT.

The V gene is TRBV29-1, the J gene TRBJ2-2; 7 bases are a match to TRBD2. Germline assignment: CDR1 SQVTM and CDR2 ANQGSEA. The V gene end was trimmed by 4 bases and the J gene end by 2 bases; junction bases not matched to a gene: 4. The CDR3 runs to 14 residues. The CDR3 region has the DNA TGCAGCGTTGGAGGGAGGGACAACACCGGGGAGCTGTTTTTT. This translates into CSVGGRDNTGELFF.

V usage is TRBV20-1 and J usage is TRBJ2-5; either TRBD1 or TRBD2 may fit D (5 bases each). CDR3 length equals 15 residues. Germline lookup yields CDR1 DFQATT and CDR2 SNEGSKA (reference sequence). The V gene lost 6 bases and the J gene lost 1 base, with 18 bases spanning the gap. The CDR3 reads CSARPKRGTQETQYF. Here the CDR3 DNA reads TGCAGTGCCAGACCTAAACGGGGCACCCAAGAGACCCAGTACTTC.

This chain connects TRBV11-2 to TRBJ2-6; no clear D gene. Trimming cost V 4 bases and J 1 base, with 14 bases left between them. Germline V gives CDR1 SGHAT, CDR2 FQNNGV. This CDR3 contains 17 residues. CDR3 bases: TGTGCCAGCAGCTCGGTAGGACCACTTTCTGGGGCCAACGTCCTGACTTTC. Amino acid sequence: CASSSVGPLSGANVLTF.

This clonotype was seen more than once but under ten times. The DNA of the CDR3 is TGTGCCAGCAGACATGGACAGGGCTACGATGGCTACACCTTC. Translating gives CASRHGQGYDGYTF. The genes are TRBV7-9 and TRBJ1-2, with TRBD1 matching 8 bases. V was clipped by 6 bases and J by 6 bases; unmatched bases: 9. Looked up from germline, CDR1 is SEHNR and CDR2 is FQNEAQ (reference sequence). CDR3 length equals 14 residues.

This rearrangement joins TRBV6-1 to TRBJ2-7; TRBD1 aligns across 11 bases. CDR1 MNHNS and CDR2 SASEGT come from the germline V gene. This CDR3 contains 15 residues. The V gene end was trimmed by 6 bases and the J gene end by 4 bases; junction bases not matched to a gene: 8. The CDR3 loop reads CASRTTGTGGYEQYF. CDR3 in DNA: TGTGCCAGCAGAACTACCGGGACAGGGGGTTACGAGCAGTACTTC.

In its sample, this clonotype was seen once. V is TRBV19 and J is TRBJ2-5; 13 nucleotides align to TRBD2. The CDR3 extends over 16 amino acids. In germline, CDR1 is LNHDA, CDR2 SQIVND (reference sequence). V shed 9 bases and J 2 bases; nucleotides not matched to a gene: 9. CDR3 sequence: CASSQGGLAGQETQYF. The CDR3 nucleotides read TGTGCCAGCTCCCAAGGGGGACTAGCGGGGCAAGAGACCCAGTACTTC.

The chain joins TRBV3-1 to TRBJ2-5, with TRBD1 matching 12 bases. J lost 5 bases, V lost 2 bases, and 9 bases had no gene match. Looked up from germline, CDR1 is LGHDT and CDR2 is YNNKEL (reference sequence). The CDR3 totals 17 residues. The CDR3 nucleotides read TGTGCCAGCAGCCAACAACGGGACAGGGGGCTCGTGGAGACCCAGTACTTC. Protein sequence: CASSQQRDRGLVETQYF.